The 20 T cell receptor beta chains below were found in one sample sequenced in a study of CD8 T cells in Susac syndrome. Reverse transcription of about 0.45 to 1 ug RNA was carried out with random hexamers. TCRdb re-analysed the immunoSEQ multiplex PCR reads in MiXCR, keeping a single row per CDR3 protein. Altogether around 100,000 distinct CDR3 sequences are present, around 96% being singletons, with the ten largest covering 0.3%. Sequenced sample: CD8+ T cells from PBMCs. The receptors here all came from a human donor with Susac syndrome.

The J gene is TRBJ2-1, the V gene TRBV7-9; D remains ambiguous. Germline V gene data show CDR1 as SEHNR and CDR2 as FQNEAQ (reference sequence). This CDR3 spans 12 amino acids. V gave up 4 bases and J gave up 3 bases, with 4 bases separating them. The CDR3 region has the DNA TGTGCCAGCAGCTATCTCTACAATGAGCAGTTCTTC. Translation: CASSYLYNEQFF.

V is TRBV7-3 and J is TRBJ2-6; tentatively, D is TRBD1 (6 bases). The germline CDR1 and CDR2 sequences are SGHTA and FQGTGA. V was trimmed by 3 bases and J by 2 bases, leaving 11 bases between them. The CDR3 extends over 16 amino acids. In nucleotides, the CDR3 is TGTGCCAGCAGCTTCTTAACAGGGACTGGGGCCAACGTCCTGACTTTC. It translates to CASSFLTGTGANVLTF.

J is TRBJ1-5 and V is TRBV3-1; the D is unclear. The CDR3 totals 15 residues. CDR1 and CDR2 (germline): LGHDT, YNNKEL (reference sequence). With 0 bases removed from V and 2 bases from J, the gap between germline ends came to 8 bases. CDR3 coding DNA: TGTGCCAGCAGCCAAGACGGCGGTGGCAATCAGCCCCAGCATTTT. Translated: CASSQDGGGNQPQHF.

The chain recombines TRBV12-3 or TRBV12-4 with TRBJ1-1; 12 nucleotides line up with TRBD1. The CDR3 consists of 18 residues. The V segment lost 4 bases and the J segment 7 bases; nucleotides outside the gene matches: 16. CDR3 nucleotide sequence: TGTGCCAGCAGTTCTTGGGGGCGGGGACAGGGGGCGCCGGGTGAAGCTTTCTTT. This codes for CASSSWGRGQGAPGEAFF.

The CDR3 loop reads CASILSSGGTDTQYF. The CDR3 nucleotides read TGTGCCAGCATCCTTTCTAGCGGAGGCACAGATACGCAGTATTTT. The chain has TRBV2 and TRBJ2-3; TRBD2 aligns across 7 bases. Trimming took 7 bases from V and 1 from J; bases not matched to a gene: 8. This CDR3 has 15 amino acids. The V gene's germline CDR1 is SNHLY and CDR2 FYNNEI.

This rearrangement joins TRBV2 to TRBJ2-7, with TRBD1 matching over 10 bases. CDR3 length: 14 amino acids. V lost 6 bases, J lost 5 bases, and 7 bases stayed unmatched. Germline lookup yields CDR1 SNHLY and CDR2 FYNNEI. The CDR3 sequence: CASRPGQGIHEQYF. The DNA for the CDR3 is TGTGCCAGCAGGCCGGGACAGGGGATACACGAGCAGTACTTC.

The V call is TRBV27, the J call TRBJ1-1, with D tentatively TRBD1 (5 bases). Germline CDR1 reads MNHEY; CDR2 reads SMNVEV (reference sequence). Trimming cost V 5 bases and J 1 base, with 8 bases left between them. The CDR3 has 13 residues. CDR3 amino acids: CASSTGENTEAFF. The CDR3 nucleotides are TGTGCCAGCAGTACGGGGGAGAACACTGAAGCTTTCTTT.

CDR3 region: CASSRGTPGNSPLHF. The CDR3 nucleotides are TGTGCCAGCAGTCGTGGGACGCCGGGGAACTCACCCCTCCACTTT. The chain carries TRBV5-6 and TRBJ1-6, with TRBD1 as a possible D gene (5 bases). Trimming pared 5 bases from V and 10 bases from J, leaving 19 bases between. Germline V CDR1 and CDR2: SGHDT, YYEEEE. This CDR3 region has 15 residues. Together with reference TRBV5-6 and TRBJ1-6, the CDR3 gives the full variable domain: DAGVTQSPTHLIKTRGQQVTLRCSPKSGHDTVSWYQQALGQGPQFIFQYYEEEERQRGNFPDRFSGHQFPNYSSELNVNALLLGDSALYLCASSRGTPGNSPLHFGNGTRLTVT.

V usage is TRBV12-3 or TRBV12-4 and J usage is TRBJ1-4; D remains unclear. The ends were cut back, 7 bases at V and 8 bases at J, with 17 bases in the middle. The length of the CDR3 is 14 residues. CDR3 protein: CASTPGRFGEKLFF. As DNA, the CDR3 is TGTGCCAGCACCCCTGGGAGGTTTGGGGAAAAACTGTTTTTT.

The chain is built from TRBV29-1 and TRBJ2-7, with D possibly matching TRBD2 (6 bases). The V end was cut by 5 bases, the J end by 4 bases, with 15 bases between. There are 13 residues in the CDR3. The germline CDR1 and CDR2 sequences are SQVTM and ANQGSEA. CDR3 sequence: CSVSDAGWYEQYF. The DNA for the CDR3 is TGCAGCGTTTCAGATGCGGGATGGTACGAGCAGTACTTC.

This chain joins TRBV7-2 and TRBJ2-3, with D possibly TRBD2 on 5 matching bases. V gave up 7 bases and J gave up 11 bases, with 13 bases separating them. CDR1 is SGHTA and CDR2 is FQGNSA in the germline V gene. CDR3 size: 11 residues. CDR3 loop: CASTRGIKQYF. DNA for the CDR3: TGTGCCAGCACTCGAGGGATCAAGCAGTATTTT.

V is TRBV15 and J is TRBJ1-1; D is ambiguous. In germline, CDR1 is LNHNV, CDR2 YYDKDF (reference sequence). The CDR3 is 12 amino acids. V was pared by 0 bases and J by 3 bases, with 2 bases between. In nucleotides, the CDR3 is TGTGCCACCAGCAGAGATTACACTGAAGCTTTCTTT. Its translation: CATSRDYTEAFF. The full variable domain, completed using reference TRBV15 and TRBJ1-1, is DAMVIQNPRYQVTQFGKPVTLSCSQTLNHNVMYWYQQKSSQAPKLLFHYYDKDFNNEADTPDNFQSRRPNTSFCFLDIRSPGLGDTAMYLCATSRDYTEAFFGQGTRLTVV.

The V gene is TRBV29-1, the J gene TRBJ1-2; tentative D call: TRBD1 (6 bases). Germline CDR1 reads SQVTM; CDR2 reads ANQGSEA. The V end was cut by 7 bases, the J end by 8 bases, with 20 bases between. The CDR3 contains 13 residues. CDR3 amino acids: CSAIITGLPGYTF. The DNA of the CDR3 is TGCAGCGCCATAATAACAGGGTTACCGGGCTACACCTTC. Combining the CDR3 with reference TRBV29-1 and TRBJ1-2 gives the whole variable domain SAVISQKPSRDICQRGTSLTIQCQVDSQVTMMFWYRQQPGQSLTLIATANQGSEATYESGFVIDKFPISRPNLTFSTLTVSNMSPEDSSIYLCSAIITGLPGYTFGSGTRLTVV.

The genes are TRBV29-1 and TRBJ2-7; D unclear. V shed 0 bases and J shed 5 bases, with 11 bases lying between them. The CDR3 runs 13 residues. The germline CDR1 and CDR2 sequences are SQVTM and ANQGSEA. Here the CDR3 DNA reads TGCAGCGTTGAAGAGGGCACGGACCACGAGCAGTACTTC. Residues: CSVEEGTDHEQYF.

V gene TRBV29-1 combines with J gene TRBJ2-1; D is possibly TRBD1 or TRBD2 (5 bases each). Trimming left V 5 bases short and J 0 bases short, with 14 bases between. The CDR3 loop spans 15 amino acids. Germline V gene data show CDR1 as SQVTM and CDR2 as ANQGSEA. The CDR3 coding sequence is TGCAGCGTTCACCATGGGACCGTCTCCTACAATGAGCAGTTCTTC. It codes for CSVHHGTVSYNEQFF.

The chain is built from TRBV29-1 and TRBJ2-2; D gene unclear. Trimming left V 6 bases short and J 5 bases short, with 10 bases between. Germline values: CDR1 SQVTM, CDR2 ANQGSEA. The CDR3 consists of 12 residues. The CDR3 is CSVPQETGELFF. The CDR3 DNA follows: TGCAGCGTACCGCAGGAGACCGGGGAGCTGTTTTTT.

The chain uses TRBV20-1 and TRBJ2-7; 10 nucleotides align to TRBD1. J gave up 2 bases and V 0 bases, and 4 bases lay outside the gene matches. CDR1 and CDR2 from the germline V gene are DFQATT and SNEGSKA (reference sequence). CDR3 size: 15 residues. The CDR3 spells CSARDGTGVTYEQYF. CDR3 in DNA: TGCAGTGCTAGAGATGGGACAGGGGTTACCTACGAGCAGTACTTC.

V is TRBV4-1 and J is TRBJ1-2, with unresolved D. This CDR3 has 17 residues. V was shortened by 1 base and J by 7 bases, with 22 bases between the two germline ends. Germline loops: CDR1 MGHRA, CDR2 YSYEKL. CDR3 loop: CASSQVLRFGQAGGYTF. The CDR3 DNA follows: TGCGCCAGCAGCCAAGTTTTGCGGTTCGGGCAGGCGGGTGGCTACACCTTC.

This clonotype was observed a single time. The chain links TRBV20-1 to TRBJ2-7; D may be TRBD2 (5 bases). The CDR3 is made up of 13 amino acids. Germline V lookup: CDR1 DFQATT, CDR2 SNEGSKA (reference sequence). V shed 2 bases and J shed 3 bases, with 11 bases lying between them. CDR3 nucleotides: TGCAGTGCTAGATGGACTGGAAGCTACGAGCAGTACTTC. Protein sequence: CSARWTGSYEQYF.

This clonotype appeared a single time. This sequence joins TRBV5-1 and TRBJ2-3; TRBD1 aligns across 9 bases. V was clipped by 5 bases and J by 4 bases; unmatched bases: 5. Per the germline V gene, CDR1 is SGHRS and CDR2 is YFSETQ. CDR3 length: 14 amino acids. The CDR3 protein is CASRYRDRADTQYF. In DNA form, the CDR3 reads TGCGCCAGCAGATACCGGGACAGGGCAGATACGCAGTATTTT. The complete variable domain, with remaining parts taken from reference TRBV5-1 and TRBJ2-3, reads KAGVTQTPRYLIKTRGQQVTLSCSPISGHRSVSWYQQTPGQGLQFLFEYFSETQRNKGNFPGRFSGRQFSNSRSEMNVSTLELGDSALYLCASRYRDRADTQYFGPGTRLTVL.